This T cell receptor (beta chain) originates from a study of monozygotic twins with inflammatory bowel disease. Germline values: CDR1 SNHLY, CDR2 FYNNEI. This CDR3 spans 16 amino acids. TCRdb re-called the 5' RACE reads, yielding one record per CDR3 amino acid sequence without DNA. The sample holds 200,000 to 250,000 distinct CDR3 sequences. This TCR came from a human donor with ulcerative colitis or Crohn's disease, or a healthy co-twin of an affected twin (not recorded which). The chain uses TRBV2 and TRBJ1-3; lacking DNA, the TRBD1 call made by TCRdb goes unchecked. Sequenced: blood. This CDR3 is CASSEGDRGSGNTIYF.